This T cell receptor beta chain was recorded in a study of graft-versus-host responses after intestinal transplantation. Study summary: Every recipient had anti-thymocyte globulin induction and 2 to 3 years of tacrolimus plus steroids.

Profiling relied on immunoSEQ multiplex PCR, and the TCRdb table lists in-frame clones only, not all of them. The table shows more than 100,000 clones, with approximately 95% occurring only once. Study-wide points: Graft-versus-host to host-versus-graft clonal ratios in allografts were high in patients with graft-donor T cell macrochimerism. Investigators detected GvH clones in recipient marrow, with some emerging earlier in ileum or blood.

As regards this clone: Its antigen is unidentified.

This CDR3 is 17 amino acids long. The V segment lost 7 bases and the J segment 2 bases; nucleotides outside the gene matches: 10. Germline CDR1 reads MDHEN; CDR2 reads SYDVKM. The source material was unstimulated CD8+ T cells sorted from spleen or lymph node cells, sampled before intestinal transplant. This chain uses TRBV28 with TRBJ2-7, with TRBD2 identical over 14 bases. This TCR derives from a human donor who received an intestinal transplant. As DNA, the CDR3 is TGTGCCAGCACTCCGACTAGCGGGAGGGCCTTGGCCTACGAGCAGTACTTC. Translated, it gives CASTPTSGRALAYEQYF.